Below, one T cell receptor beta chain is given with its context. Its antigen is undetermined. This CDR3 is built from 15 residues. The germline gives CDR1 ENHRY, CDR2 SYGVKD. Germline trimming cut 5 bases from V and 2 bases from J; bases unmatched to any gene: 8. This specimen belongs to a study of T-cell memory formation after mild COVID-19. Overall study context: Each donor largely had its own TCR clusters.

TCRdb passed the 5' RACE reads through MiXCR, listing each CDR3 protein once. Among under 300,000 distinct CDR3 sequences listed, roughly 10% were seen once. The study, taken as a whole, reports: Later expanders leaned CD4+, whereas day 15 to 85 contracting clones were balanced CD4/CD8.

This receptor was identified in a man between 18 and 29 years old who had mild COVID-19 (a few samples of this study predate the infection). Cell type and time point are not known. The chain recombines TRBV10-3 with TRBJ2-7; 8 bases are shared with TRBD1. Sample: PBMCs or a T cell subset sorted from them (not recorded which). The CDR3 is CAISSSPDRAYEQYF. Written as DNA, the CDR3 is TGTGCCATCAGTAGTTCGCCGGACAGGGCCTACGAGCAGTACTTC.